The 13 T cell receptor beta chains listed next were all sequenced from one sample in a study of patients and donors after allogeneic stem cell transplantation. Via MiXCR, TCRdb re-called the RT-PCR reads, giving one row per CDR3 protein. Of 900,000 to 1,000,000 distinct CDR3 sequences listed, more than 15% are singletons. The sequenced sample was blood, either unsorted or a sorted T cell fraction (not recorded which). These receptors all come from a human donor who was either an allogeneic HSCT recipient or a stem cell or donor lymphocyte infusion donor (not recorded which). It is not recorded whose cells these are; they may come from a transplant donor.

The chain links TRBV5-1 to TRBJ2-1; D is undetermined. Deletions cut 0 bases from V and 7 bases from J, with 14 bases between. The germline CDR1 and CDR2 sequences are SGHRS and YFSETQ. The CDR3 sequence is 15 residues long. The CDR3 here is CASSLEVTSLNEQFF. DNA for the CDR3: TGCGCCAGCAGCTTGGAGGTGACATCATTGAATGAGCAGTTCTTC.

The rearrangement joins TRBV5-5 to TRBJ2-7; D assignment may be TRBD1 or TRBD2 (7 bases each). The germline V gene has CDR1 SGHKS and CDR2 YYEKEE (reference sequence). The CDR3 covers 17 residues. Between the trimmed V and J ends, which lost 4 bases and 0 bases, there was a span of 20 bases. The CDR3 DNA is TGTGCCAGCAGCCCAGCGGGACAGTATTCCAGCTCCTACGAGCAGTACTTC. It encodes CASSPAGQYSSSYEQYF.

The J gene is TRBJ1-4, the V gene TRBV5-1; D is possibly TRBD1 (5 bases). Germline V gene data show CDR1 as SGHRS and CDR2 as YFSETQ. V lost 5 bases and J 8 bases, leaving 19 bases between the germline ends. The CDR3 contains 15 residues. The CDR3 loop reads CASSKAGRTEEKLFF. CDR3 nucleotides: TGCGCCAGCAGTAAGGCGGGGCGCACGGAAGAAAAACTGTTTTTT.

This clonotype was counted a few times. V is TRBV9 and J is TRBJ2-2; 8 bases align to TRBD1. The CDR3 totals 16 residues. Germline V gene sequence: CDR1 SGDLS, CDR2 YYNGEE. J gave up 0 bases and V 4 bases, and 5 bases lay outside the gene matches. The CDR3 DNA sequence: TGTGCCAGCAGCCCCCGGACAGGGACGAACACCGGGGAGCTGTTTTTT. Translated: CASSPRTGTNTGELFF.

The rearrangement uses TRBV27 and TRBJ2-1, with TRBD2 matching 10 bases. J lost 4 bases, V lost 3 bases, and 6 bases had no gene match. The CDR3 length is 16 residues. Per the germline V gene, CDR1 is MNHEY and CDR2 is SMNVEV (reference sequence). CDR3 DNA: TGTGCCAGCAGTTTCGCTGTAGCGGGAGGATACAATGAGCAGTTCTTC. It specifies CASSFAVAGGYNEQFF.

This clonotype was observed a few times. The chain couples TRBV3-1 to TRBJ2-2; 8 positions match TRBD2. V dropped 3 bases and J dropped 1; count of bases not matched to a gene: 1. This CDR3 is built from 15 residues. Per germline, CDR1 LGHDT and CDR2 YNNKEL (reference sequence). CDR3 in amino acids: CASSHLAGNTGELFF. CDR3 sequence (DNA): TGTGCCAGCAGCCACCTAGCGGGGAACACCGGGGAGCTGTTTTTT.

The V and J genes are TRBV20-1 and TRBJ2-2; D is ambiguous. V dropped 4 bases and J dropped 1 base, with 7 bases sitting between them. The CDR3 loop spans 13 amino acids. Per the germline V gene, CDR1 is DFQATT and CDR2 is SNEGSKA (reference sequence). CDR3 loop: CSAMAMNTGELFF. CDR3 nucleotides: TGCAGTGCTATGGCGATGAACACCGGGGAGCTGTTTTTT.

The gene calls are TRBV4-2 and TRBJ2-3; possible D gene TRBD2, 5 bases. CDR1 is LGHNA, CDR2 YNFKEQ, per germline. This CDR3 has 13 amino acids. Trimming left V 4 bases short and J 6 bases short, with 11 bases between. CDR3 amino acids: CASSPLLEDTQYF. CDR3 in DNA: TGTGCCAGCAGCCCTTTACTAGAGGATACGCAGTATTTT.

The chain carries TRBV5-1 and TRBJ2-1, with TRBD2 matching over 8 bases. The CDR3 extends over 15 amino acids. V lost 1 base, J lost 2 bases, and 2 bases stayed unmatched. Germline V gives CDR1 SGHRS, CDR2 YFSETQ. The CDR3 here is CASSLRLATYNEQFF. For the CDR3, the DNA is TGCGCCAGCAGCTTGAGACTAGCGACCTACAATGAGCAGTTCTTC.

V usage is TRBV2 and J usage is TRBJ2-5; D is unclear. The V and J ends lost 6 bases and 2 bases respectively, with 10 bases between them. The germline V gene encodes CDR1 SNHLY and CDR2 FYNNEI. This CDR3 region has 13 residues. The CDR3 DNA follows: TGTGCCAGCAGGGGCGGCTCTCAAGAGACCCAGTACTTC. Its protein is CASRGGSQETQYF.

This clonotype came up a few times. This chain joins TRBV6-5 and TRBJ2-7; TRBD2 aligns across 9 bases. J gave up 7 bases and V 3 bases, and 7 bases lay outside the gene matches. Germline V gene sequence: CDR1 MNHEY, CDR2 SVGAGI. The CDR3 extends over 14 amino acids. CDR3 nucleotides: TGTGCCAGCAGTTATGACAGCGGGGGGCAGGAGCAGTACTTC. This gives the protein CASSYDSGGQEQYF.

This clonotype was picked up many times. CDR3 protein: CSVEPPYGYTF. The CDR3 coding sequence is TGCAGCGTTGAGCCTCCCTATGGCTACACCTTC. The gene calls are TRBV29-1 and TRBJ1-2; D is ambiguous. The V gene lost 3 bases and the J gene lost 4 bases, with 6 bases spanning the gap. The CDR3 consists of 11 residues. Per the germline V gene, CDR1 is SQVTM and CDR2 is ANQGSEA.

The J gene is TRBJ2-2, the V gene TRBV20-1; D remains ambiguous. V was clipped by 5 bases and J by 7 bases, with 14 bases between them. The CDR3 covers 13 residues. Germline loops: CDR1 DFQATT, CDR2 SNEGSKA (reference sequence). The CDR3, as DNA: TGCAGTGCTTACCCCTGGTCCGGCGGGGAGCTGTTTTTT. As protein: CSAYPWSGGELFF.